The clone carrying this T cell receptor beta chain was seen a handful of times. Its antigen is currently unknown. Donors were drawn from the 120-subject validation cohort, separate from the roughly 700-subject first cohort. This entry is derived from a study of cytomegalovirus exposure and HLA in healthy donors. General study results and limits: CMV antigen specificity was confirmed in vitro for a few CMV-associated chains.

Only in-frame clones appear in the TCRdb table, and some are missing; sequencing was by immunoSEQ multiplex PCR. The sample yields roughly 130,000 clones, roughly 90% seen once. The sequenced sample was PBMCs. This TCR came from a man aged 30 to 45 in good health and CMV-seronegative.

The CDR3 nucleotides are TGCGCCAGCAGCTTGGTGGGCAGGGTGTTTTCACCCCTCCACTTT. As protein: CASSLVGRVFSPLHF. This chain uses TRBV5-1 with TRBJ1-6; possibly TRBD1 for D (5 bases). The CDR3 is 15 amino acids. The germline V gene has CDR1 SGHRS and CDR2 YFSETQ. Trimming shortened V by 0 bases and J by 9 bases, and 13 bases separated the two germline ends.